These 13 T cell receptor beta chains were all obtained from the same sample, sequenced in a study of identical twins. One entry per CDR3 protein results from TCRdb running MiXCR on the 5' RACE reads. Altogether about 1.7 million distinct CDR3 sequences are present, under 35% being singletons, with the ten largest covering about 0.27%. The specimen was cord blood. The receptors originated from a newborn girl in good health.

V is TRBV18 and J is TRBJ2-6; 7 bases fit TRBD1. J was trimmed by 0 bases and V by 0 bases; bases with no gene match: 8. Germline CDR1 and CDR2: KGHSH and LQKENI. The CDR3 sequence is 19 residues long. This CDR3 reads CASSPPGQTFLSGANVLTF. CDR3 DNA: TGTGCCAGCTCACCACCGGGACAGACTTTTCTCTCTGGGGCCAACGTCCTGACTTTC. The full variable domain, in which reference TRBV18 and TRBJ2-6 provide the parts outside the CDR3, is NAGVMQNPRHLVRRRGQEARLRCSPMKGHSHVYWYRQLPEEGLKFMVYLQKENIIDESGMPKERFSAEFPKEGPSILRIQQVVRGDSAAYFCASSPPGQTFLSGANVLTFGAGSRLTVL.

As concerns this clonotype: A single base separates this from a much larger clone, so it may be a read error. The chain uses TRBV5-1 and TRBJ2-1; no clear D gene. V lost 4 bases and J 6 bases, leaving 5 bases between the germline ends. Germline-derived CDR1 and CDR2 are SGHRS and YFSETQ. This CDR3 has 11 residues. The CDR3 DNA follows: TGCGCCAGCAGCACCCCCAATGAGCAGTTCTTC. Protein: CASSTPNEQFF.

The rearrangement links TRBV15 to TRBJ2-7; 8 positions agree with TRBD2. This CDR3 spans 15 amino acids. The junction had 11 bases not matched to a gene; V was cut back by 5 bases and J by 5 bases. Germline loops: CDR1 LNHNV, CDR2 YYDKDF (reference sequence). The CDR3 DNA reads as TGTGCCACCAGCGGGATACGGGGGGGCCGGGACGAGCAGTACTTC. The encoded protein is CATSGIRGGRDEQYF.

The chain is built from TRBV7-9 and TRBJ2-1; 8 bases agree with TRBD1. From germline, CDR1 is SEHNR and CDR2 FQNEAQ (reference sequence). The CDR3 extends over 14 amino acids. Germline trimming cut 3 bases from V and 6 bases from J; bases unmatched to any gene: 4. The CDR3 spells CASSFATGANEQFF. The CDR3 DNA sequence: TGTGCCAGCAGCTTCGCGACAGGGGCCAATGAGCAGTTCTTC.

V and J are TRBV7-2 and TRBJ2-3; 12 bases map to TRBD2. Trimming removed 4 bases from V and 1 base from J; junction bases left unmatched: 3. The CDR3 loop spans 16 amino acids. Looked up from germline, CDR1 is SGHTA and CDR2 is FQGNSA. The CDR3 DNA follows: TGTGCCAGCAGCTACAGGACTAGCGGGGGCACAGATACGCAGTATTTT. Translation: CASSYRTSGGTDTQYF. Complete variable domain (other parts from reference TRBV7-2 and TRBJ2-3): GAGVSQSPSNKVTEKGKDVELRCDPISGHTALYWYRQSLGQGLEFLIYFQGNSAPDKSGLPSDRFSAERTGGSVSTLTIQRTQQEDSAVYLCASSYRTSGGTDTQYFGPGTRLTVL.

A note on this clonotype: A much more abundant neighbour one base away suggests this may be a read error. This chain connects TRBV4-2 to TRBJ2-3, with 10 positions matching TRBD2. The CDR3 consists of 17 residues. Germline V gives CDR1 LGHNA, CDR2 YNFKEQ. CDR3 nucleotides: TGTGCCAGCAGCGTTCCCGGGACTAGCGAATACACAGATACGCGGTATTTT. Translation: CASSVPGTSEYTDTRYF.

This clonotype was seen only a few times. The chain carries TRBV6-5 and TRBJ2-1, with 10 bases identical to TRBD2. This CDR3 has 16 amino acids. After removal of 0 bases from V and 6 bases from J, the junction contained 5 bases not matched to a gene. CDR1 and CDR2 (germline): MNHEY, SVGAGI. This CDR3 reads CASSYSWASGSNEQFF. Here the CDR3 DNA reads TGTGCCAGCAGTTACTCTTGGGCTAGCGGGAGCAATGAGCAGTTCTTC.

The V gene is TRBV5-1, the J gene TRBJ2-3; 7 nucleotides agree with TRBD1. Trimming cost V 1 base and J 4 bases; bases outside gene matches: 9. This CDR3 comprises 16 residues. Per germline, CDR1 SGHRS and CDR2 YFSETQ. CDR3 sequence (DNA): TGCGCCAGCAGCTTGTTGACAGGGAGTCTGGCAGATACGCAGTATTTT. This sequence encodes CASSLLTGSLADTQYF.

The sample holds a few counts of this clonotype. The chain links TRBV7-2 to TRBJ2-3; D may be TRBD1 (5 bases). V was cut by 2 bases and J by 5 bases, with 8 bases left in between. This CDR3 region has 13 residues. The germline V gene encodes CDR1 SGHTA and CDR2 FQGNSA. The CDR3 loop is CASSLSGIDTQYF. The DNA for the CDR3 is TGTGCCAGCAGCTTATCAGGGATAGATACGCAGTATTTT. Full variable domain (rest looked up from reference TRBV7-2 and TRBJ2-3): GAGVSQSPSNKVTEKGKDVELRCDPISGHTALYWYRQSLGQGLEFLIYFQGNSAPDKSGLPSDRFSAERTGGSVSTLTIQRTQQEDSAVYLCASSLSGIDTQYFGPGTRLTVL.

The chain is built from TRBV9 and TRBJ2-5; no reliable D call. Matching the DNA end better, TRBJ2-7 makes the J call doubtful. The CDR3 covers 13 residues. CDR1 is SGDLS and CDR2 is YYNGEE in the germline V gene. CDR3 nucleotide sequence: TGTGCCAGCAGCCCCCCCTCGCCCTGCGAGCAGTACTTC. It codes for CASSPPSPCEQYF.

This clonotype was seen a handful of times. The V gene is TRBV9, the J gene TRBJ2-3, with 10 bases identical to TRBD2. The V segment lost 0 bases and the J segment 4 bases; nucleotides outside the gene matches: 5. CDR1 and CDR2 (germline): SGDLS, YYNGEE. CDR3 length: 16 residues. The CDR3 loop reads CASSVASGRAPDTQYF. DNA for the CDR3: TGTGCCAGCAGCGTAGCCAGCGGGAGGGCTCCAGATACGCAGTATTTT.

This clonotype appeared a few times. V gene TRBV11-3 combines with J gene TRBJ2-5; 7 positions match TRBD2. There are 14 residues in the CDR3. From germline, CDR1 is SGHNT and CDR2 YENEEA. The V and J ends lost 4 bases and 3 bases, in that order; junction bases with no gene match: 5. The DNA for the CDR3 is TGTGCCAGCAGCTCCTTACGGGGGGAAGAGACCCAGTACTTC. Encoded protein: CASSSLRGEETQYF.

The chain joins TRBV20-1 to TRBJ1-2, with 7 bases lining up with TRBD1. V shed 0 bases and J 4 bases; nucleotides not matched to a gene: 5. The CDR3 loop spans 14 amino acids. Germline CDR1 reads DFQATT; CDR2 reads SNEGSKA (reference sequence). The CDR3, as DNA: TGCAGTGCTAGAGAGGCCAGGGGGTCCTATGGCTACACCTTC. Protein sequence: CSAREARGSYGYTF.